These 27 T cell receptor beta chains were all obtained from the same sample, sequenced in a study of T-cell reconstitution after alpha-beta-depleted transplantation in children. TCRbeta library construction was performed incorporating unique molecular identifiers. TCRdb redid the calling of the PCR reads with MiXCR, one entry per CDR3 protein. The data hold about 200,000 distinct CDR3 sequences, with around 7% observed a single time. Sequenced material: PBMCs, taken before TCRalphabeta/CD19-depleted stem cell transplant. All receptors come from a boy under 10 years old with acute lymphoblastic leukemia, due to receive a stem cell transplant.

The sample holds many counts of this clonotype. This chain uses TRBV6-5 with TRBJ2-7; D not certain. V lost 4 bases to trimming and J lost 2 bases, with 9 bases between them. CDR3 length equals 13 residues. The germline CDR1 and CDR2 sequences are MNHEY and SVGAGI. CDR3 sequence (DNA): TGTGCCAGCAGTTCCCCGGCGCCCTACGAGCAGTACTTC. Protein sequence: CASSSPAPYEQYF.

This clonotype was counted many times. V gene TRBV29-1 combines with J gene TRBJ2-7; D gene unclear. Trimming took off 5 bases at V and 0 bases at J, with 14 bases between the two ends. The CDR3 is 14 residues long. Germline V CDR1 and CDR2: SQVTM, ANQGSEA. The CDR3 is CSVKDPSNSYEQYF. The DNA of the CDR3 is TGCAGCGTTAAGGACCCCTCGAACTCCTACGAGCAGTACTTC.

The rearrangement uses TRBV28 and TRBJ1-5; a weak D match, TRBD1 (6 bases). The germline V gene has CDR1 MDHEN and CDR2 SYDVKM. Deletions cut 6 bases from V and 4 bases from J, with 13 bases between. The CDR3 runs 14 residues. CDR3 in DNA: TGTGCCAGCAGACCGGGACAACCAAATCAGCCCCAGCATTTT. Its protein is CASRPGQPNQPQHF.

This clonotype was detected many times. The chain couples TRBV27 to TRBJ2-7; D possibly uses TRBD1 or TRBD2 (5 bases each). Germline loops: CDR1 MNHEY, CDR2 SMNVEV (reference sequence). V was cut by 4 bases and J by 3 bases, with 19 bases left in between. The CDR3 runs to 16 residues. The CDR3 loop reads CASSYSGGGAIYEQYF. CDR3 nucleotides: TGTGCCAGCAGTTACTCGGGTGGGGGTGCGATCTACGAGCAGTACTTC.

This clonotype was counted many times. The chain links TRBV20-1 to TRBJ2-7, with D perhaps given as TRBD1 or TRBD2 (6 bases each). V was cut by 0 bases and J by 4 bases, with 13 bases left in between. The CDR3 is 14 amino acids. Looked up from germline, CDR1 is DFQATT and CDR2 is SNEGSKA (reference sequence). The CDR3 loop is CSARDNREAYEQYF. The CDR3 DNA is TGCAGTGCTAGAGATAACAGGGAGGCTTACGAGCAGTACTTC.

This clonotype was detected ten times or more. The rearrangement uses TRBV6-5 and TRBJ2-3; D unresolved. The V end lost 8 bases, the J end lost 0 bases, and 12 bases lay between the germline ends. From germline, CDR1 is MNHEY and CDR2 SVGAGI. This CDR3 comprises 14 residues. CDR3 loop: CASRGQLSTDTQYF. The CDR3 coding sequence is TGTGCCAGCCGAGGCCAGCTAAGCACAGATACGCAGTATTTT.

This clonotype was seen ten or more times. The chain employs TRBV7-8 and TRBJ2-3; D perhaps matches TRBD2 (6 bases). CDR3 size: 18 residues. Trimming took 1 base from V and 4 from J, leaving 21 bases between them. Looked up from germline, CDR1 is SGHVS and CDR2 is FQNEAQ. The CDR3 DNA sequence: TGTGCCAGCAGCTTAGGGCCGACTAGTTCCCTGCAGGCAGATACGCAGTATTTT. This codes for CASSLGPTSSLQADTQYF.

The chain's CDR3 is CSATRQATLYGYTF. Here the CDR3 DNA reads TGCAGTGCTACTCGACAGGCGACACTCTATGGCTACACCTTC. The chain uses TRBV20-1 and TRBJ1-2; tentatively, D is TRBD1 (6 bases). Per germline, CDR1 DFQATT and CDR2 SNEGSKA (reference sequence). V lost 4 bases and J lost 4, with 16 bases in between. The CDR3 spans 14 residues.

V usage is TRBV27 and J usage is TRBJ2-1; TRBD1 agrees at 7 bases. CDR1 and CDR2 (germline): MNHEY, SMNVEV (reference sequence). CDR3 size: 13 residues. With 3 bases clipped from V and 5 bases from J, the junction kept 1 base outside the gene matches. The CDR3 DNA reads TGTGCCAGCAGTTTTGGGACAGACAATGAGCAGTTCTTC. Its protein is CASSFGTDNEQFF.

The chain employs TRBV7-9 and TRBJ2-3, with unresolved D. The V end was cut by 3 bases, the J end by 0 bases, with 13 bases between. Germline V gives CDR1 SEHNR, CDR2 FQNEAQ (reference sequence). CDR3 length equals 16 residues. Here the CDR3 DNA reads TGTGCCAGCAGCTTCATCATCGATTCTAGCACAGATACGCAGTATTTT. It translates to CASSFIIDSSTDTQYF.

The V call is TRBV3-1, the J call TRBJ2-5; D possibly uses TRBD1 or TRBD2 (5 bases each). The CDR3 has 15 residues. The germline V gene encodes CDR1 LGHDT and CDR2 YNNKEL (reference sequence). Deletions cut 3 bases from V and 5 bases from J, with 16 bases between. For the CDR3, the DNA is TGTGCCAGCAGCCAGGCCGGGACGCCTCTTGAGACCCAGTACTTC. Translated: CASSQAGTPLETQYF.

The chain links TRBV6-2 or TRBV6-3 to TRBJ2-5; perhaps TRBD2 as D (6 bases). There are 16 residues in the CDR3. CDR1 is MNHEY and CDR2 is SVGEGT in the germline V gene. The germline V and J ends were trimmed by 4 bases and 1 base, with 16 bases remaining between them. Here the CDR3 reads CASSSTSYSGQETQYF. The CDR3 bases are TGTGCCAGCAGTTCAACTTCGTATAGCGGCCAAGAGACCCAGTACTTC.

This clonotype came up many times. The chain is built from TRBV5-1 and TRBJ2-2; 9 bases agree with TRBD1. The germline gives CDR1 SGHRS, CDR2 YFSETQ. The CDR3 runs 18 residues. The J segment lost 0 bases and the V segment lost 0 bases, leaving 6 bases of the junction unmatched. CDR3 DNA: TGCGCCAGCAGCTTGGAGGGACAGGGAAAGTCGAACACCGGGGAGCTGTTTTTT. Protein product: CASSLEGQGKSNTGELFF.

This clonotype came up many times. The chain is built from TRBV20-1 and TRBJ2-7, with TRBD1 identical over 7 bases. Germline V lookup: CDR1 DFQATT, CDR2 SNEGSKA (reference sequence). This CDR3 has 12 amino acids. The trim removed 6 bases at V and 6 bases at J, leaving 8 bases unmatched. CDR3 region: CSAPSRGREQYF. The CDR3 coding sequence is TGCAGTGCCCCGTCGAGGGGGCGCGAGCAGTACTTC.

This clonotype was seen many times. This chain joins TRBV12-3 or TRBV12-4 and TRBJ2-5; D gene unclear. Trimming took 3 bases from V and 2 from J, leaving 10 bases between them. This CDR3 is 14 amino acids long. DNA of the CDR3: TGTGCCAGCAGTTTTGGTCGGGTTCAAGAGACCCAGTACTTC. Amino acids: CASSFGRVQETQYF.

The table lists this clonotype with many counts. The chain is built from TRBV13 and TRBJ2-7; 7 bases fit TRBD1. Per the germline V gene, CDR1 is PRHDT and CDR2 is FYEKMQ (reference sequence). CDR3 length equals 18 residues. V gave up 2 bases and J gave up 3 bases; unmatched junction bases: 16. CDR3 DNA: TGTGCCAGCAGCTTATCATTTCTTTTCGGGACAGCCGGCTACGAGCAGTACTTC. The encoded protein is CASSLSFLFGTAGYEQYF.

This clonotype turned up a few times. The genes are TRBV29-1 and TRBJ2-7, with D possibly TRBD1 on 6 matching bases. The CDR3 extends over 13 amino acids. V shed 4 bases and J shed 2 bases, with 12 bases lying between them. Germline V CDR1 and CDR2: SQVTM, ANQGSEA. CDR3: CSVVQGWAYEQYF. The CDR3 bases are TGCAGCGTTGTCCAGGGGTGGGCCTACGAGCAGTACTTC.

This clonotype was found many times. In nucleotides, the CDR3 is TGTGCCAGCAGCTTGGGGTCGTCCAGGGGTGGGAATCAGCCCCAGCATTTT. Protein product: CASSLGSSRGGNQPQHF. The rearrangement links TRBV5-6 to TRBJ1-5; a weak D match, TRBD1 (6 bases). V lost 0 bases, J lost 4 bases, and 17 bases lay in between. Looked up from germline, CDR1 is SGHDT and CDR2 is YYEEEE. CDR3 length: 17 amino acids.

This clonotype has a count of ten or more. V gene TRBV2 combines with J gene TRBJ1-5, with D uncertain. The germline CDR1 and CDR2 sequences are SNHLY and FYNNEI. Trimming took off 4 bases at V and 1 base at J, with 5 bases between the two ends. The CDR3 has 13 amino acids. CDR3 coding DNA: TGTGCCAGCAGTGGGGAGAGCAATCAGCCCCAGCATTTT. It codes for CASSGESNQPQHF.

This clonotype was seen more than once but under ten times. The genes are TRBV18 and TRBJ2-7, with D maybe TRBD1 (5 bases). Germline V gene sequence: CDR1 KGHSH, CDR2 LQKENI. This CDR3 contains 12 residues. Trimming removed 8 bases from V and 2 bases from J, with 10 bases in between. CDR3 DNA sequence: TGTGCCAGCGGGCTACAGGCCTACGAGCAGTACTTC. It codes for CASGLQAYEQYF. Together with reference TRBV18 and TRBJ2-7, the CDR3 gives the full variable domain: NAGVMQNPRHLVRRRGQEARLRCSPMKGHSHVYWYRQLPEEGLKFMVYLQKENIIDESGMPKERFSAEFPKEGPSILRIQQVVRGDSAAYFCASGLQAYEQYFGPGTRLTVT.

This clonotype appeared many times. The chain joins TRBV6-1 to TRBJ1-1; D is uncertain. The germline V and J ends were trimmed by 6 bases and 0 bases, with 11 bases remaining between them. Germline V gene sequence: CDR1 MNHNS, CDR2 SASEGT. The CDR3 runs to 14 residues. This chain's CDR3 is CASRKGLMNTEAFF. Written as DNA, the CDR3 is TGTGCCAGCAGAAAGGGCCTAATGAACACTGAAGCTTTCTTT.

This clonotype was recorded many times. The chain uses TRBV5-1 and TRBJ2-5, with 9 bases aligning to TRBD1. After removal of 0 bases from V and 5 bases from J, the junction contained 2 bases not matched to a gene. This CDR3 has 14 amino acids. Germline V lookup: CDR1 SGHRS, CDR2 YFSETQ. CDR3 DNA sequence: TGCGCCAGCAGCTTGGATGGACAGGGGGAGACCCAGTACTTC. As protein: CASSLDGQGETQYF.

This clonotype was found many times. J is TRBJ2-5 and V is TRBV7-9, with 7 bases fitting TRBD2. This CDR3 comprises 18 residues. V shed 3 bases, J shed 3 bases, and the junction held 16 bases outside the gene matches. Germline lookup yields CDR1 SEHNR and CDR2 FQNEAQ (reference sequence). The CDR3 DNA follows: TGTGCCAGCAGCTTCCATTGGCTAGCGGAATCGTGGGAAGAGACCCAGTACTTC. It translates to CASSFHWLAESWEETQYF.

CDR3 DNA: TGTGCCAGCAGTCCGACAGGGGCGACGAGAAACACCATATATTTT. This sequence encodes CASSPTGATRNTIYF. The chain uses TRBV28 and TRBJ1-3, with 8 bases fitting TRBD1. CDR3 length: 15 residues. Germline lookup yields CDR1 MDHEN and CDR2 SYDVKM. V shed 5 bases and J 5 bases; nucleotides not matched to a gene: 8. The full variable domain, with the rest looked up from reference TRBV28 and TRBJ1-3, is DVKVTQSSRYLVKRTGEKVFLECVQDMDHENMFWYRQDPGLGLRLIYFSYDVKMKEKGDIPEGYSVSREKKERFSLILESASTNQTSMYLCASSPTGATRNTIYFGEGSWLTVV.

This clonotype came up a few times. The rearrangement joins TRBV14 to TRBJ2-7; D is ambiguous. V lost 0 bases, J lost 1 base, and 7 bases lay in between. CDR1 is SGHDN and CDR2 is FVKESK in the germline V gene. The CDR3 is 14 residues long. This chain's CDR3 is CASSQEGWSYEQYF. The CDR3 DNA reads TGTGCCAGCAGCCAAGAGGGGTGGTCCTACGAGCAGTACTTC.

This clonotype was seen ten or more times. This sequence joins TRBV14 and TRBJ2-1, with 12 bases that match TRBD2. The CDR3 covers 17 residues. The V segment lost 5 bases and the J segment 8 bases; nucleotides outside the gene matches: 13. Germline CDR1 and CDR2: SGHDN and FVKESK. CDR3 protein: CASSLRSSGRAGDEQFF. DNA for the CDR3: TGTGCCAGCAGCTTACGATCTAGCGGGAGGGCGGGGGATGAGCAGTTCTTC.

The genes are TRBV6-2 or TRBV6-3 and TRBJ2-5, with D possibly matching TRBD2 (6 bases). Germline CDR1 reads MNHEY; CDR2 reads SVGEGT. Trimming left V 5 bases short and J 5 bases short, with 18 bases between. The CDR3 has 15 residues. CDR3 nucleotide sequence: TGTGCCAGCAGTCTACCCGGGGGAATCGTCGAGACCCAGTACTTC. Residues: CASSLPGGIVETQYF.